The next 17 T cell receptor beta chains were all read from a single sample in a study of somatic mutations in cytotoxic T cells in rheumatoid arthritis. Data came from immunoSEQ multiplex PCR; TCRdb stores just in-frame clones and leaves some out. The sample has about 17,000 clones; about three quarters are singletons. Sequenced: CD8+ T cells sorted from blood. Receptors were obtained from an adult with rheumatoid arthritis.

This clone showed up just once. The CDR3 DNA reads as TGTGCCAGCAATGGGACAGTGCTCCTCTACGAGCAGTACTTC. Its protein product is CASNGTVLLYEQYF. The V call is TRBV21-1, the J call TRBJ2-7; the table's D call, TRBD1, was not checked against the DNA. TRBV21-1 is flagged as a pseudogene. This CDR3 region has 14 residues.

This rearrangement joins TRBV5-1 to TRBJ1-2, with D unresolved. V lost 0 bases to trimming and J lost 4 bases, with 7 bases between them. The germline gives CDR1 SGHRS, CDR2 YFSETQ. The CDR3 has 13 residues. The CDR3 bases are TGCGCCAGCAGCTTGGACCAGCTCTATGGCTACACCTTC. As protein: CASSLDQLYGYTF.

V is TRBV6-5 and J is TRBJ2-5; the D gene is possibly TRBD1 (5 bases). The CDR3 consists of 12 residues. Germline V CDR1 and CDR2: MNHEY, SVGAGI. Trimming stripped 8 bases from V and 2 bases from J, with 9 bases between. The CDR3 is CASGAVQETQYF. For the CDR3, the DNA is TGTGCCAGCGGGGCGGTACAAGAGACCCAGTACTTC.

V is TRBV5-1 and J is TRBJ2-7, with D unresolved. Germline CDR1 and CDR2: SGHRS and YFSETQ. The CDR3 runs 14 residues. Trimming left V 0 bases short and J 3 bases short, with 10 bases between. CDR3 loop: CASSLALVSYEQYF. In nucleotides, the CDR3 is TGCGCCAGCAGCTTGGCCCTAGTTAGCTACGAGCAGTACTTC.

The gene calls are TRBV5-1 and TRBJ2-3; possibly TRBD1 or TRBD2 for D (6 bases each). Germline V CDR1 and CDR2: SGHRS, YFSETQ. The CDR3 runs 14 residues. V was shortened by 3 bases and J by 6 bases, with 14 bases between the two germline ends. The CDR3 sequence is CASSYSGAADTQYF. The CDR3 nucleotides are TGCGCCAGCAGCTATTCGGGGGCCGCTGATACGCAGTATTTT.

This chain uses TRBV6-4 with TRBJ2-1, with TRBD2 matching 9 bases. This CDR3 spans 18 amino acids. Germline-derived CDR1 and CDR2 are MRHNA and SNTAGT. The V and J ends lost 0 bases and 6 bases, in that order; junction bases with no gene match: 12. Written as DNA, the CDR3 is TGTGCCAGCAGTGACTCGAGGATAGCGGGGGCCATGTTCAATGAGCAGTTCTTC. Protein sequence: CASSDSRIAGAMFNEQFF.

The chain joins TRBV9 to TRBJ2-3; D is unresolved. V lost 0 bases and J 7 bases, leaving 3 bases between the germline ends. Germline V CDR1 and CDR2: SGDLS, YYNGEE. The CDR3 loop spans 11 amino acids. The CDR3 protein is CASSVGNTQYF. Written as DNA, the CDR3 is TGTGCCAGCAGCGTAGGGAATACGCAGTATTTT.

The chain recombines TRBV7-9 with TRBJ2-7; D may correspond to TRBD1 or TRBD2 (5 bases each). Germline V CDR1 and CDR2: SEHNR, FQNEAQ (reference sequence). Trimming stripped 8 bases from V and 2 bases from J, with 19 bases between. The CDR3 contains 15 residues. CDR3: CASAQQWDVTYEQYF. The CDR3 DNA follows: TGTGCCAGCGCTCAACAATGGGACGTCACCTACGAGCAGTACTTC.

J is TRBJ2-7 and V is TRBV4-1; D not certain. V was cut by 0 bases and J by 1 base, with 10 bases left in between. CDR3 length equals 15 residues. Germline loops: CDR1 MGHRA, CDR2 YSYEKL. CDR3 in amino acids: CASSQESWSSYEQYF. CDR3 sequence (DNA): TGCGCCAGCAGCCAAGAATCATGGTCGTCCTACGAGCAGTACTTC.

This clone was seen only once. The chain has TRBV4-1 and TRBJ2-2; D perhaps matches TRBD2 (6 bases). V lost 0 bases and J lost 1, with 6 bases in between. CDR1 and CDR2 from the germline V gene are MGHRA and YSYEKL. The CDR3 loop spans 15 amino acids. The CDR3 is CASSQEGGNTGELFF. CDR3 nucleotide sequence: TGCGCCAGCAGCCAAGAGGGGGGGAACACCGGGGAGCTGTTTTTT.

The chain recombines TRBV7-9 with TRBJ2-6; 8 bases match TRBD1. CDR1 is SEHNR, CDR2 FQNEAQ, per germline (reference sequence). The V and J ends lost 3 bases and 1 base, in that order; junction bases with no gene match: 11. This CDR3 comprises 19 residues. CDR3 sequence reads: CASSFVRTGRRSGANVLTF. CDR3 nucleotide sequence: TGTGCCAGCAGCTTCGTTAGGACAGGGCGGAGATCTGGGGCCAACGTCCTGACTTTC.

This rearrangement joins TRBV20-1 to TRBJ1-6, with a possible D match to TRBD1 (5 bases). The CDR3 has 11 residues. Trimming cost V 7 bases and J 14 bases, with 15 bases left between them. Per the germline V gene, CDR1 is DFQATT and CDR2 is SNEGSKA (reference sequence). The CDR3 region is CSGQGGAALHF. As DNA, the CDR3 is TGCAGTGGTCAGGGAGGGGCAGCCCTCCACTTT.

V usage is TRBV11-2 and J usage is TRBJ2-7; unclear D gene. The CDR3 is 14 residues long. The germline V gene has CDR1 SGHAT and CDR2 FQNNGV. V lost 3 bases and J 2 bases, leaving 11 bases between the germline ends. The CDR3 bases are TGTGCCAGCAGCTTTGGAGCAGCGACCTACGAGCAGTACTTC. This translates into CASSFGAATYEQYF. The complete variable domain, with remaining parts taken from reference TRBV11-2 and TRBJ2-7, reads EAGVAQSPRYKIIEKRQSVAFWCNPISGHATLYWYQQILGQGPKLLIQFQNNGVVDDSQLPKDRFSAERLKGVDSTLKIQPAKLEDSAVYLCASSFGAATYEQYFGPGTRLTVT.

The V and J genes are TRBV6-5 and TRBJ1-1, with TRBD1 as a possible D gene (6 bases). Germline V gene sequence: CDR1 MNHEY, CDR2 SVGAGI. Trimming shortened V by 6 bases and J by 8 bases, and 19 bases separated the two germline ends. There are 14 residues in the CDR3. The CDR3 DNA sequence: TGTGCCAGCAGGCTGACTCGACAGGCGTCCGAAGCTTTCTTT. Protein sequence: CASRLTRQASEAFF.

Here the CDR3 DNA reads TGTGCCAGCAGTTACAAAGGACAGTCTGAAGCTTTCTTT. Protein: CASSYKGQSEAFF. V and J are TRBV6-5 and TRBJ1-1, with a possible D match to TRBD1 (6 bases). With 2 bases removed from V and 6 bases from J, the gap between germline ends came to 10 bases. Germline CDR1 is MNHEY and CDR2 is SVGAGI. The CDR3 extends over 13 amino acids.

This rearrangement joins TRBV5-4 to TRBJ2-7; 9 positions match TRBD2. There are 14 residues in the CDR3. Trimming cost V 2 bases and J 4 bases; bases outside gene matches: 4. CDR1 and CDR2 from the germline V gene are SGHNT and YYREEE (reference sequence). The chain's CDR3 is CASSFSGGPYEQYF. The CDR3 region has the DNA TGTGCCAGCAGCTTCAGCGGGGGGCCATACGAGCAGTACTTC.

This clone was seen only a few times. The chain couples TRBV4-1 to TRBJ1-1; TRBD1 agrees at 8 bases. V shed 7 bases, J shed 7 bases, and the junction held 8 bases outside the gene matches. CDR3 size: 13 residues. The germline gives CDR1 MGHRA, CDR2 YSYEKL. CDR3 region: CASTDREGGEAFF. The CDR3 coding sequence is TGCGCCAGCACGGACAGGGAGGGAGGTGAAGCTTTCTTT.